This TCR beta chain appears in the sequencing data of a study of cytomegalovirus exposure and HLA in healthy donors. Overall study findings and caveats: Rare TCR sequences dominated, though some public TCRs recurred in many donors. DRB1 had the most TCR associations and HLA-C the fewest, a later analysis found, with rates varying by HLA locus.

Regarding this clone: What it binds is unknown.

The donors, nominally healthy at sampling, likely had unrecorded immune exposures. Primers: 60 Vbeta forward and 13 Jbeta reverse. Study processing details: Around 80 million unique TCR beta chains, 9.5 million to 11 million of them shared, were counted by a later analysis. Here immunoSEQ multiplex PCR was the method, and the copy in TCRdb shows in-frame clones only, minus some. From that table come the V and J calls and clone size; the DNA was used to work out D and trimming. The data hold 45,000 to 55,000 clones, with 80% observed a single time. Trimming removed 1 base from V and 8 bases from J, with 15 bases in between. The CDR3 consists of 15 residues. Germline V CDR1 and CDR2: MDHEN, SYDVKM.

The receptor was isolated from a young man in good health and CMV-seropositive. The J gene is TRBJ1-5, the V gene TRBV28, with a possible D match to TRBD1 (6 bases). What was sequenced was PBMCs. For the CDR3, the DNA is TGTGCCAGCAGTTTATTTGGGACATCGGTTAAGCCCCAGCATTTT. This translates into CASSLFGTSVKPQHF.